Following are 10 T cell receptor beta chains from one sample sequenced in a study of control samples from healthy donors and cancer patients. Libraries were prepared by immunoSEQ multiplex PCR; TCRdb keeps only in-frame clonotypes and omits some of them. The table has over 150,000 clones, more than 80% seen once. Sequencing input: blood. The receptors stem from a man aged 25-45 years in good health.

This rearrangement joins TRBV6-2 or TRBV6-3 to TRBJ2-7, with D possibly being TRBD2 (5 bases). CDR3 size: 13 residues. CDR1 and CDR2 (germline): MNHEY, SVGEGT. V was shortened by 4 bases and J by 3 bases, with 10 bases between the two germline ends. The CDR3 coding sequence is TGTGCCAGCAGTTTACGGGAACGCTACGAGCAGTACTTC. Its translation is CASSLRERYEQYF.

This rearrangement joins TRBV7-9 to TRBJ1-1; D is perhaps TRBD1 (5 bases). The CDR3 totals 13 residues. The V end was cut by 0 bases, the J end by 11 bases, with 13 bases between. Germline lookup yields CDR1 SEHNR and CDR2 FQNEAQ (reference sequence). CDR3 in DNA: TGTGCCAGCAGCTTAGCGGGGCCAGCCGACGCTTTCTTT. Its translation: CASSLAGPADAFF. Full variable domain (outside the CDR3, taken from reference TRBV7-9 and TRBJ1-1): DTGVSQNPRHKITKRGQNVTFRCDPISEHNRLYWYRQTLGQGPEFLTYFQNEAQLEKSRLLSDRFSAERPKGSFSTLEIQRTEQGDSAMYLCASSLAGPADAFFGQGTRLTVV.

The CDR3 reads CASSRQGEANSPLHF. The CDR3 DNA follows: TGCGCCAGCAGCCGGCAGGGGGAGGCTAATTCACCCCTCCACTTT. The chain employs TRBV4-1 and TRBJ1-6; 7 nucleotides match TRBD1. The CDR3 consists of 15 residues. The trim removed 4 bases at V and 6 bases at J, leaving 6 bases unmatched. Per germline, CDR1 MGHRA and CDR2 YSYEKL.

The genes are TRBV28 and TRBJ1-5, with D maybe TRBD1 (5 bases). V was pared by 8 bases and J by 3 bases, with 14 bases between. The CDR3 spans 14 residues. The V gene's germline CDR1 is MDHEN and CDR2 SYDVKM. The CDR3: CASHRGSFNQPQHF. The CDR3 region has the DNA TGTGCCAGCCATAGGGGCAGCTTCAATCAGCCCCAGCATTTT.

This clone appeared a few times. This chain links TRBV24-1 with TRBJ2-2; D might be TRBD1 (5 bases). V dropped 4 bases and J dropped 9 bases, with 14 bases sitting between them. Per the germline V gene, CDR1 is KGHDR and CDR2 is SFDVKD. CDR3 size: 14 residues. The CDR3 bases are TGTGCCACCAGTGACAGGGTAGGATACCGGGAGCTGTTTTTT. Translation: CATSDRVGYRELFF.

This clone came up once. The chain uses TRBV5-1 and TRBJ2-3, with TRBD1 matching 10 bases. Unmatched junction bases numbered 3, after V lost 0 bases and J lost 5 bases. The germline V gene encodes CDR1 SGHRS and CDR2 YFSETQ. The CDR3 length is 15 residues. CDR3 sequence reads: CASSLGQGAEDTQYF. The CDR3 DNA is TGCGCCAGCAGCTTGGGACAGGGGGCGGAAGATACGCAGTATTTT.

The V and J genes are TRBV29-1 and TRBJ2-1, with TRBD2 matching over 8 bases. V lost 6 bases, J lost 10 bases, and 5 bases stayed unmatched. CDR1 and CDR2 (germline): SQVTM, ANQGSEA. The CDR3 has 11 residues. For the CDR3, the DNA is TGCAGCGTGGGGTCTAGCGGGGAGCAGTTCTTC. Amino acid sequence: CSVGSSGEQFF.

The V call is TRBV24-1, the J call TRBJ2-1; 8 bases are shared with TRBD1. V lost 3 bases to trimming and J lost 12 bases; unmatched junction nucleotides: 3. The CDR3 runs 12 residues. Germline V lookup: CDR1 KGHDR, CDR2 SFDVKD. The CDR3 protein is CATSDPGTGQFF. The CDR3 DNA reads TGTGCCACCAGTGATCCCGGGACAGGGCAGTTCTTC.

CDR3 sequence (DNA): TGTGCCAGCAGCCCTTCCCTGGGGAGGGACACCGCTAACTATGGCTACACCTTC. Protein: CASSPSLGRDTANYGYTF. This sequence joins TRBV3-1 (or the pseudogene TRBV3-2) and TRBJ1-2, with D possibly TRBD1 on 6 matching bases. V gave up 4 bases and J gave up 0 bases, with 21 bases separating them. The germline V gene encodes CDR1 LGHDT and CDR2 YNNKEL (reference sequence). The CDR3 sequence is 18 residues long.

The chain couples TRBV27 to TRBJ2-1, with a possible D match to TRBD1 (7 bases). This CDR3 comprises 14 residues. In germline, CDR1 is MNHEY, CDR2 SMNVEV (reference sequence). Trimming cost V 4 bases and J 6 bases, with 13 bases left between them. CDR3 protein: CASSSGGRINEQFF. CDR3 nucleotides: TGTGCCAGCAGTTCAGGGGGGCGGATCAATGAGCAGTTCTTC.